The source of this TCR beta chain is a study of cytomegalovirus exposure and HLA in healthy donors. Method: immunoSEQ multiplex PCR; TCRdb's copy keeps in-frame clones and lacks some. The data hold about 240,000 clones, with 70% to 90% observed a single time. The CDR3 loop spans 16 amino acids. Germline V gene lookup returns CDR1 SEHNR and CDR2 FQNEAQ (reference sequence). The ends lost 4 bases at V and 4 bases at J; junction bases unmatched: 9. The sequenced sample was PBMCs. The receptor's source is a woman aged 30 to 39 in good health and CMV-seropositive. V is TRBV7-9 and J is TRBJ2-2, with 7 nucleotides matching TRBD1. CDR3 residues: CASSSSTGSITGELFF. The CDR3 DNA sequence: TGTGCCAGCAGCTCATCGACAGGGTCGATCACCGGGGAGCTGTTTTTT.